This T cell receptor (beta chain) originates from a study of liver allograft versus peripheral blood T cells. The overall study: A comparison was made between T cell receptor repertoires in transplanted livers and those in recipients' peripheral blood. Whole-study results and caveats: Liver allografts reportedly held T cell receptor repertoires unlike those in peripheral blood.

TCRdb reprocessed the reads with MiXCR, giving one entry per CDR3 protein. The data hold approximately 9,800 distinct CDR3 sequences, with about 24% observed a single time. Trimming left V 4 bases short and J 6 bases short, with 14 bases between. This CDR3 has 13 residues. Germline CDR1 reads GTSNPN; CDR2 reads SVGIG (reference sequence). This clonotype was recorded many times. Its matching antigen is unknown. The gene calls are TRBV30 and TRBJ2-3; a weak D match, TRBD1 (5 bases). This clonotype was obtained from a human patient who had a liver transplant. A subset of T cells may come from the graft donor. CDR3 sequence (DNA): TGTGCCTGGACAGGGATTTCTCGGGATACGCAGTATTTT. It translates to CAWTGISRDTQYF.